This T cell receptor beta chain is from a study of human T cells and chemical hapten exposure. Across the whole study: From small differences in pooled library volume came most of the variation in per-sample TCR yields. Study results and caveats: Expanded TCRs were compared with controls, and the expanded TCRs formed significantly more large CDR3 similarity clusters.

The ends were cut back, 6 bases at V and 1 base at J, with 16 bases in the middle. The CDR3 totals 16 residues. Per the germline V gene, CDR1 is SGHVS and CDR2 is FQNEAQ. As for time point: patch test 1, 2 weeks after DPC sensitization. Specified treatment: therapeutic diphenylcyclopropenone sensitization with weekly scalp DPC. TCRdb re-analysed the RACE reads in MiXCR, keeping a single row per CDR3 protein. Of 80,000 or so distinct CDR3 sequences in the sample, about 11% were seen once. This clonotype was detected many times. Its specificity is unknown. The rearrangement joins TRBV7-8 to TRBJ2-1; D is perhaps TRBD1 (5 bases). Sequencing used whole blood, obtained in connection with sensitization to the hapten diphenylcyclopropenone (DPC). This TCR was recovered from a woman aged 45-60 years with alopecia areata. Some clones in this sample may be carry-over from other donors' samples. The CDR3 reads CASSSFRTPSYNEQFF. CDR3 in DNA: TGTGCCAGCAGTTCCTTCCGGACACCATCCTACAATGAGCAGTTCTTC.